These 11 T cell receptor beta chains were sequenced from one sample in a study of early T cells in non-severe SARS-CoV-2 infection. From the 5' RACE reads, TCRdb called clonotypes with MiXCR, one entry per CDR3 protein. The sample yields about 77,000 distinct CDR3 sequences, about 16% seen once. Sequenced material: whole blood. These receptors were collected from an adult who was a healthcare worker with PCR-confirmed SARS-CoV-2 infection or an uninfected control (not recorded which).

The chain employs TRBV19 and TRBJ2-1, with 8 bases identical to TRBD1. In germline, CDR1 is LNHDA, CDR2 SQIVND (reference sequence). J gave up 2 bases and V 4 bases, and 7 bases lay outside the gene matches. This CDR3 comprises 16 residues. DNA of the CDR3: TGTGCCAGTAGTAACCCGGCAGGGGGCACCTACAATGAGCAGTTCTTC. This translates into CASSNPAGGTYNEQFF.

This clonotype came up many times. This sequence joins TRBV6-1 and TRBJ2-2; 7 positions match TRBD2. The CDR3 loop spans 15 amino acids. Germline V lookup: CDR1 MNHNS, CDR2 SASEGT. The V segment lost 6 bases and the J segment 1 base; nucleotides outside the gene matches: 5. The CDR3 region has the DNA TGTGCCAGCAGGACGGGGGAGGGGAACACCGGGGAGCTGTTTTTT. As protein: CASRTGEGNTGELFF.

J is TRBJ2-2 and V is TRBV19; TRBD1 matches at 9 bases. The CDR3 consists of 15 residues. After removal of 9 bases from V and 5 bases from J, the junction contained 10 bases not matched to a gene. Per the germline V gene, CDR1 is LNHDA and CDR2 is SQIVND (reference sequence). The CDR3 bases are TGTGCCAGCCACCGGGACAGGGTTCCGACCGGGGAGCTGTTTTTT. Protein product: CASHRDRVPTGELFF.

This clonotype was counted a single time. One junction end does not reproduce the germline sequence, and a read error may be involved. This sequence joins TRBV5-1 and TRBJ2-1; 8 bases line up with TRBD2. Germline V gene lookup returns CDR1 SGHRS and CDR2 YFSETQ. CDR3 length: 16 residues. CDR3 DNA sequence: TGCACCAGCACCGAAACCGGGACTAGAAACTACAATGAGCAGTTCTTC. This sequence encodes CTSTETGTRNYNEQFF.

The chain combines TRBV11-2 with TRBJ2-2, with 8 nucleotides matching TRBD1. Germline V lookup: CDR1 SGHAT, CDR2 FQNNGV. V was clipped by 3 bases and J by 2 bases; unmatched bases: 5. This CDR3 is built from 16 residues. The CDR3 DNA reads TGTGCCAGCAGCTTCCTCAGGGGGCCCAACACCGGGGAGCTGTTTTTT. It translates to CASSFLRGPNTGELFF.

This clonotype came up many times. This chain joins TRBV20-1 and TRBJ2-7; D is unclear. Trimming removed 1 base at V and 0 bases at J, with 22 bases between. This CDR3 has 18 residues. CDR1 and CDR2 from the germline V gene are DFQATT and SNEGSKA (reference sequence). CDR3 residues: CSARVFAQEAASSYEQYF. CDR3 sequence (DNA): TGCAGTGCTAGAGTTTTTGCCCAAGAGGCGGCGAGCTCCTACGAGCAGTACTTC.

The J gene is TRBJ2-7, the V gene TRBV3-1; D unresolved. The V gene lost 6 bases and the J gene lost 3 bases, with 21 bases spanning the gap. The CDR3 runs 16 residues. In germline, CDR1 is LGHDT, CDR2 YNNKEL (reference sequence). The chain's CDR3 is CASSQTPGSLVYEQYF. The CDR3 DNA follows: TGTGCCAGCAGTCAGACCCCTGGTTCCCTTGTCTACGAGCAGTACTTC.

The chain links TRBV7-2 to TRBJ2-3; D tentatively reads TRBD1 or TRBD2 (6 bases each). Trimming left V 5 bases short and J 0 bases short, with 15 bases between. Germline V gene lookup returns CDR1 SGHTA and CDR2 FQGNSA. This CDR3 is 16 amino acids long. CDR3 bases: TGTGCCAGCAGCCGAGGGGGGACCCCCAGCACAGATACGCAGTATTTT. Translated, it gives CASSRGGTPSTDTQYF.

In its sample, this clonotype was seen a few times. This chain uses TRBV5-5 with TRBJ1-1; no firm D call. In germline, CDR1 is SGHKS, CDR2 YYEKEE (reference sequence). V lost 1 base and J 1 base, leaving 8 bases between the germline ends. This CDR3 comprises 14 residues. For the CDR3, the DNA is TGTGCCAGCAGCTTGTACAGAGCGAACACTGAAGCTTTCTTT. It yields the protein CASSLYRANTEAFF.

This clonotype was observed a few times. The chain couples TRBV11-2 to TRBJ1-1; D possibly corresponds to TRBD1 (6 bases). Trimming left V 5 bases short and J 3 bases short, with 13 bases between. CDR3 length equals 14 residues. CDR1 and CDR2 (germline): SGHAT, FQNNGV. The CDR3 sequence: CASSPWTAYTEAFF. For the CDR3, the DNA is TGTGCCAGCAGCCCCTGGACAGCTTACACTGAAGCTTTCTTT.

The chain is built from TRBV29-1 and TRBJ2-7; D is undetermined. CDR3 size: 11 residues. CDR1 and CDR2 (germline): SQVTM, ANQGSEA. Trimming took 5 bases from V and 5 from J, leaving 10 bases between them. The CDR3 is CSVLLYNEQYF. CDR3 bases: TGCAGCGTTTTACTGTACAACGAGCAGTACTTC.